This T cell receptor beta chain was found in a study of T cell responses to AZD1222 COVID-19 vaccine. As regards this clone: Antigen: not known.

Study conclusions and caveats: Targets within unmutated variant regions were reportedly found for nearly half of spike-specific TCRs. Most donors were white British and more were female, and clonal diversity was possibly underestimated. Sampling captured repertoires only after the peak T cell response. At baseline, seropositivity was found in only six or seven AZD1222 recipients.

The CDR3 runs to 13 residues. Germline CDR1 and CDR2: SGHKS and YYEKEE (reference sequence). V lost 6 bases, J lost 7 bases, and 16 bases lay in between. Profiling relied on immunoSEQ multiplex PCR, and the TCRdb table lists in-frame clones only, not all of them. The data show 90,000 to 100,000 clones, about 81% seen once. This specimen consisted of peripheral blood, obtained 28 days after the second AZD1222 dose. The chain carries TRBV5-5 and TRBJ1-2; TRBD1 might be the D (5 bases). The TCR originated in an adult who received the AZD1222 COVID-19 vaccine. The CDR3 region is CASNPLGGTGYTF. Written as DNA, the CDR3 is TGTGCCAGCAACCCCTTAGGAGGGACTGGCTACACCTTC.